A single T cell receptor beta chain is shown here with its context. Its antigen remains unknown. Method: immunoSEQ multiplex PCR; TCRdb's copy keeps in-frame clones and lacks some. This repertoire shows 75,000 to 100,000 clones, roughly 82% found once; its top ten account for about 0.45%. These data originate in a study of T cell clones after liver transplantation. Study-level points and caveats: Post-transplant, graft-donor-reactive CD4 TCRbeta sequences in blood dropped significantly in 5 of 8 subjects. In a couple of subjects, few donor cells limited the measurable donor-reactive repertoire.

CDR3 length: 17 residues. Trimming took off 8 bases at V and 0 bases at J, with 17 bases between the two ends. This TCR was sampled from a human patient who received a liver transplant. Some T cells may be transferred from the graft donor. The chain has TRBV23-1 and TRBJ2-6; D remains ambiguous. TRBV23-1 is placed among ORFs of uncertain function. The sample in question was CD4+ T cells from blood, obtained around 42 months after liver transplant. CDR3 DNA: TGCGCCAGCCCCCAGCCGTCCGCGAGCTCTGGGGCCAACGTCCTGACTTTC. Its protein is CASPQPSASSGANVLTF.